This passage covers 32 T cell receptor beta chains from one sample sequenced in a study of identical twins. TCRdb passed the 5' RACE reads through MiXCR, listing each CDR3 protein once. This sample yields some 630,000 distinct CDR3 sequences, of which just over 7% are seen a single time; approximately 1.5% belongs to the top ten. The data also belong to a second study, concerning yellow fever vaccine responses in identical twins.

The sample was PBMCs. Receptors originate from a woman under 30 in good health.

The gene calls are TRBV19 and TRBJ1-1; D is uncertain. Trimming cost V 4 bases and J 4 bases, with 13 bases left between them. Germline CDR1 and CDR2: LNHDA and SQIVND (reference sequence). The CDR3 is 14 residues long. CDR3 in DNA: TGTGCCAGTAGTAGGAGGGAACGGAGCACTGAAGCTTTCTTT. It codes for CASSRRERSTEAFF.

This clonotype came up a few times. The chain has TRBV6-1 and TRBJ2-1; TRBD1 is a possible D gene (6 bases). V lost 10 bases and J lost 4, with 20 bases in between. The CDR3 is made up of 15 amino acids. CDR1 is MNHNS, CDR2 SASEGT, per germline. CDR3 DNA sequence: TGTGCCACCAGCGCAGGGGTGGGGTCTTACAATGAGCAGTTCTTC. This encodes CATSAGVGSYNEQFF.

This clonotype was counted many times. The chain links TRBV28 to TRBJ1-6; D unresolved. This CDR3 has 16 amino acids. CDR1 is MDHEN and CDR2 is SYDVKM in the germline V gene. Trimming left V 3 bases short and J 10 bases short, with 19 bases between. CDR3 nucleotide sequence: TGTGCCAGCAGTTTCCCGGAAAGTATGAAGCGGTCACCCCTCCACTTT. Amino acids: CASSFPESMKRSPLHF.

Only a few counts were recorded for this clonotype. The V and J genes are TRBV2 and TRBJ2-7; 8 bases are a match to TRBD1. This CDR3 is built from 14 residues. The V and J ends lost 4 bases and 1 base, in that order; junction bases with no gene match: 3. CDR1 and CDR2 (germline): SNHLY, FYNNEI. The DNA of the CDR3 is TGTGCCAGCAGTGGACAGGGGCTTTCCTACGAGCAGTACGTC. Protein: CASSGQGLSYEQYV.

This sequence joins TRBV10-1 and TRBJ2-1; 8 bases fit TRBD2. Unmatched junction bases numbered 14, after V lost 10 bases and J lost 9 bases. CDR3 size: 14 residues. Germline V CDR1 and CDR2: WNHNN, SYGVQD (reference sequence). DNA for the CDR3: TGCGCCATCTCCGCCGGACTAGCTTTGGCTGAGCAGTTCTTC. Translating it yields CAISAGLALAEQFF.

V and J are TRBV20-1 and TRBJ2-3, with TRBD2 as a possible D gene (5 bases). Germline V gene data show CDR1 as DFQATT and CDR2 as SNEGSKA (reference sequence). This CDR3 region has 12 residues. Trimming left V 3 bases short and J 2 bases short, with 6 bases between. In DNA form, the CDR3 reads TGCAGTGCTAGGGGAGACACAGATACGCAGTATTTT. This translates into CSARGDTDTQYF.

This clonotype was seen more than once but under ten times. The J gene is TRBJ2-7, the V gene TRBV11-2; D is ambiguous. V gave up 5 bases and J gave up 4 bases, with 18 bases separating them. From germline, CDR1 is SGHAT and CDR2 FQNNGV. The length of the CDR3 is 15 residues. The CDR3 bases are TGTGCCAGCAGCCCAAATATCGGGTCCCCATACGAGCAGTACTTC. Its protein is CASSPNIGSPYEQYF.

The chain uses TRBV6-1 and TRBJ2-7; possibly TRBD2 for D (7 bases). The V end was cut by 10 bases, the J end by 2 bases, with 15 bases between. CDR3 length: 13 amino acids. CDR1 is MNHNS, CDR2 SASEGT, per germline. The CDR3 DNA follows: TGTGCCATCCTAAAGGGGGGGACCTACGAGCAGTACGTC. The encoded protein is CAILKGGTYEQYV.

This clonotype has a handful of counts. The chain joins TRBV3-1 to TRBJ2-1, with 11 positions matching TRBD1. CDR3 length equals 14 residues. Germline-derived CDR1 and CDR2 are LGHDT and YNNKEL (reference sequence). J lost 8 bases, V lost 1 base, and 1 base had no gene match. CDR3 nucleotides: TGTGCCAGCAGCCAAGGGACAGGGGGCGATGAGCAGTTCTTC. This gives the protein CASSQGTGGDEQFF.

This clonotype has more than one count but fewer than ten. This chain links TRBV20-1 with TRBJ2-5, with D possibly being TRBD1 (5 bases). The CDR3 contains 14 residues. The V end was cut by 0 bases, the J end by 4 bases, with 12 bases between. CDR1 DFQATT and CDR2 SNEGSKA come from the germline V gene (reference sequence). CDR3 nucleotides: TGCAGTGCTAGAGACCCCCAAAGGGGAGAGACCCAGTACTTC. This codes for CSARDPQRGETQYF.

The gene calls are TRBV9 and TRBJ2-1, with TRBD2 matching 7 bases. Trimming removed 4 bases from V and 5 bases from J; junction bases left unmatched: 9. The germline gives CDR1 SGDLS, CDR2 YYNGEE. The CDR3 is 15 residues long. In DNA, the CDR3 is TGTGCCAGCAGCCCAAGGAGCGGGACGCACAATGAGCAGTTCTTC. Protein product: CASSPRSGTHNEQFF.

The chain combines TRBV12-3 or TRBV12-4 with TRBJ1-1; tentatively, D is TRBD1 (5 bases). This CDR3 contains 13 residues. V was cut by 8 bases and J by 1 base, with 11 bases left in between. The DNA of the CDR3 is TGTGCCAGCCTAAATCAGGGGAACACTGAAGCTTTCTTT. It translates to CASLNQGNTEAFF.

This clonotype was seen a few times. The chain carries TRBV20-1 and TRBJ2-3; 11 nucleotides agree with TRBD1. This CDR3 spans 17 amino acids. Germline lookup yields CDR1 DFQATT and CDR2 SNEGSKA (reference sequence). Germline trimming cut 5 bases from V and 4 bases from J; bases unmatched to any gene: 14. This CDR3 reads CSARVRTWGQGADTQYF. The DNA for the CDR3 is TGCAGTGCTCGCGTTAGAACGTGGGGACAGGGGGCAGATACGCAGTATTTT.

This clonotype appeared a few times. The J gene is TRBJ2-5, the V gene TRBV9; 8 bases match TRBD1. The CDR3 runs to 15 residues. J was trimmed by 1 base and V by 4 bases; bases with no gene match: 6. Germline V CDR1 and CDR2: SGDLS, YYNGEE. The CDR3 is CASSRTGISQETQYF. In DNA form, the CDR3 reads TGTGCCAGCAGCCGGACAGGGATCAGCCAAGAGACCCAGTACTTC.

The CDR3 reads CASRSGTGGLSYEQYF. The DNA of the CDR3 is TGTGCCAGCAGATCCGGGACAGGGGGACTCTCCTACGAGCAGTACTTC. The gene calls are TRBV6-1 and TRBJ2-7, with 11 bases lining up with TRBD1. The CDR3 contains 16 residues. The V and J ends lost 6 bases and 0 bases, in that order; junction bases with no gene match: 7. The germline V gene has CDR1 MNHNS and CDR2 SASEGT.

As DNA, the CDR3 is TGTGCCAGCAGCCCCGGGGTAGCGGGGTACGAGACCCAGTACTTC. Amino acids: CASSPGVAGYETQYF. The V and J genes are TRBV6-1 and TRBJ2-5; 8 bases map to TRBD2. Germline CDR1 MNHNS, CDR2 SASEGT. This CDR3 has 15 residues. V was pared by 6 bases and J by 5 bases, with 11 bases of the junction left unmatched.

This chain uses TRBV7-3 with TRBJ2-7, with D tentatively TRBD1 (6 bases). The CDR3 is 13 residues long. Trimming removed 4 bases at V and 4 bases at J, with 11 bases between. Germline CDR1 reads SGHTA; CDR2 reads FQGTGA. CDR3 sequence: CASSSQQGYEQYF. The CDR3 nucleotides are TGTGCCAGCAGCTCGCAACAGGGATACGAGCAGTACTTC.

The chain is built from TRBV7-6 and TRBJ2-2; 7 bases are shared with TRBD1. J lost 3 bases, V lost 5 bases, and 6 bases had no gene match. Germline V gives CDR1 SGHVS, CDR2 FNYEAQ. The CDR3 runs to 15 residues. The DNA of the CDR3 is TGTGCCAGCAGCCGGCAGACAGGGTACACCGGGGAGCTGTTTTTT. Translating gives CASSRQTGYTGELFF.

This clonotype was seen repeatedly, ten times or more. This chain links TRBV20-1 with TRBJ2-3, with 7 bases lining up with TRBD1. With V trimmed by 0 bases and J by 0 bases, 3 bases remained unmatched. CDR1 is DFQATT and CDR2 is SNEGSKA in the germline V gene (reference sequence). This CDR3 has 15 amino acids. The chain's CDR3 is CSARDLTGSTDTQYF. CDR3 coding DNA: TGCAGTGCTAGAGATTTGACAGGGAGCACAGATACGCAGTATTTT.

This clonotype came up many times. V is TRBV5-1 and J is TRBJ2-5; D possibly corresponds to TRBD2 (6 bases). V was shortened by 0 bases and J by 2 bases, with 14 bases between the two germline ends. The CDR3 consists of 16 residues. Germline V gene data show CDR1 as SGHRS and CDR2 as YFSETQ. The CDR3 region is CASSLAAGPTQETQYF. The CDR3 DNA reads as TGCGCCAGCAGCTTGGCGGCGGGACCAACACAAGAGACCCAGTACTTC.

This clonotype was recorded many times. This chain joins TRBV5-6 and TRBJ1-2; weak D call: TRBD1 (5 bases). Germline V gene lookup returns CDR1 SGHDT and CDR2 YYEEEE. This CDR3 has 14 amino acids. With 3 bases removed from V and 1 base from J, the gap between germline ends came to 10 bases. CDR3 loop: CASSSGPDNYGYTF. The CDR3 bases are TGTGCCAGCAGCTCGGGGCCAGATAACTATGGCTACACCTTC.

This clonotype was counted a few times. The rearrangement joins TRBV20-1 to TRBJ2-7; tentative D call: TRBD1 (6 bases). The ends were cut back, 0 bases at V and 7 bases at J, with 7 bases in the middle. CDR3 length equals 11 residues. Germline CDR1 reads DFQATT; CDR2 reads SNEGSKA (reference sequence). The CDR3 sequence: CSARDQGEQYV. CDR3 nucleotide sequence: TGCAGTGCTAGAGACCAGGGGGAGCAGTACGTC.

The table lists this clonotype with a few counts. CDR3 sequence (DNA): TGTGCCAGCACCGTGTACAATGGGGGGCGGAACTATGGCTACACCTTC. Encoded protein: CASTVYNGGRNYGYTF. The rearrangement uses TRBV12-3 or TRBV12-4 and TRBJ1-2, with D possibly matching TRBD1 (6 bases). V lost 7 bases and J 2 bases, leaving 20 bases between the germline ends. The CDR3 extends over 16 amino acids.

This clonotype was seen repeatedly, ten times or more. The V call is TRBV9, the J call TRBJ2-2; 8 nucleotides agree with TRBD1. CDR1 SGDLS and CDR2 YYNGEE come from the germline V gene. Germline trimming cut 0 bases from V and 6 bases from J; bases unmatched to any gene: 7. This CDR3 comprises 16 residues. CDR3 residues: CASSVDPGGASGELFF. As DNA, the CDR3 is TGTGCCAGCAGCGTAGATCCAGGGGGCGCATCCGGGGAGCTGTTTTTT.

The gene calls are TRBV9 and TRBJ2-3; D gene ambiguous. Between the trimmed V and J ends, which lost 4 bases and 2 bases, there was a span of 14 bases. Looked up from germline, CDR1 is SGDLS and CDR2 is YYNGEE. The CDR3 loop spans 15 amino acids. DNA of the CDR3: TGTGCCAGCAGCCAAGCCCGAGTCCCCACAGATACGCAGTATTTT. Amino acid sequence: CASSQARVPTDTQYF.

V is TRBV12-3 or TRBV12-4 and J is TRBJ2-5; the match to TRBD2 covers 14 bases. The J segment lost 5 bases and the V segment lost 6 bases, leaving 8 bases of the junction unmatched. The CDR3 has 16 residues. CDR3 loop: CASRLGLAGDRETQYF. The CDR3 DNA reads as TGTGCCAGCAGGCTGGGACTAGCGGGGGACCGGGAGACCCAGTACTTC.

This clonotype occurred many times. J is TRBJ2-7 and V is TRBV5-5; no definite D call. The CDR3 length is 14 residues. V was clipped by 0 bases and J by 0 bases, with 7 bases between them. The germline V gene has CDR1 SGHKS and CDR2 YYEKEE (reference sequence). The CDR3 bases are TGTGCCAGCAGCTTGGACGGCCCCTCCTACGAGCAGTACTTC. It yields the protein CASSLDGPSYEQYF.

The V call is TRBV25-1, the J call TRBJ2-1; 7 nucleotides agree with TRBD2. Trimming removed 3 bases from V and 0 bases from J; junction bases left unmatched: 5. The CDR3 extends over 16 amino acids. Germline CDR1 and CDR2: MGHDK and SYGVNS. CDR3 residues: CASSDLAGASYNEQFF. The CDR3 coding sequence is TGTGCCAGCAGTGATCTCGCGGGAGCCTCCTACAATGAGCAGTTCTTC.

The chain carries TRBV24-1 and TRBJ2-3; TRBD1 might be the D (5 bases). Germline lookup yields CDR1 KGHDR and CDR2 SFDVKD. Between the trimmed V and J ends, which lost 3 bases and 1 base, there was a span of 10 bases. There are 15 residues in the CDR3. The CDR3 sequence: CATSDIGAGTDTQYF. In nucleotides, the CDR3 is TGTGCCACCAGTGATATTGGGGCCGGCACAGATACGCAGTATTTT.

The chain carries TRBV9 and TRBJ2-6; 7 bases map to TRBD2. The CDR3 runs 18 residues. The germline CDR1 and CDR2 sequences are SGDLS and YYNGEE. The V segment lost 0 bases and the J segment 2 bases; nucleotides outside the gene matches: 8. This CDR3 reads CASSVAGGPAAGANVLTF. The DNA of the CDR3 is TGTGCCAGCAGCGTAGCGGGGGGTCCCGCCGCTGGGGCCAACGTCCTGACTTTC. Combining the CDR3 with reference TRBV9 and TRBJ2-6 gives the whole variable domain DSGVTQTPKHLITATGQRVTLRCSPRSGDLSVYWYQQSLDQGLQFLIQYYNGEERAKGNILERFSAQQFPDLHSELNLSSLELGDSALYFCASSVAGGPAAGANVLTFGAGSRLTVL.

This clonotype was counted only a few times. The genes are TRBV7-8 and TRBJ1-5, with 9 bases matching TRBD1. Germline CDR1 reads SGHVS; CDR2 reads FQNEAQ. This CDR3 spans 15 amino acids. The ends lost 5 bases at V and 7 bases at J; junction bases unmatched: 9. CDR3 DNA: TGTGCCAGCAGCACACGGACAGGGGTAAGCCAGCCCCAGCATTTT. It is translated as CASSTRTGVSQPQHF.

The genes are TRBV7-1 and TRBJ2-1; D uncertain. TRBV7-1 is assigned to the ORF class and has an uncertain function. The V gene lost 10 bases and the J gene lost 0 bases, with 19 bases spanning the gap. The CDR3 runs 16 residues. In DNA form, the CDR3 reads TGTGCCATGAGCTCCGGGCCCGCCTGCTCCTACAATGAGCAGTTCTTC. Its protein product is CAMSSGPACSYNEQFF.